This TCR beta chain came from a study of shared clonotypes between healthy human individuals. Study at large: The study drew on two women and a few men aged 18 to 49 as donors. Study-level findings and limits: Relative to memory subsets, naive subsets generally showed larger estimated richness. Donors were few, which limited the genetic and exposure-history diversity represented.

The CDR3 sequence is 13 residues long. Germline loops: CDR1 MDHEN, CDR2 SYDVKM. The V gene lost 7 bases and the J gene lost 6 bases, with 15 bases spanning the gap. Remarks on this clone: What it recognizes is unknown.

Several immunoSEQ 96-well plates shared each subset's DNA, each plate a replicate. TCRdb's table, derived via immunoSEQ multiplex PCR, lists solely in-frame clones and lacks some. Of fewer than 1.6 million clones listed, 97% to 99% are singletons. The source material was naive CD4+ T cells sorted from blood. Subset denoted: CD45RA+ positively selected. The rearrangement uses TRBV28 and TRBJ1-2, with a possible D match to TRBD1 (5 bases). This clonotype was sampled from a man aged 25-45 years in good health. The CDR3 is CASILSGRDGYTF. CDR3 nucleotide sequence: TGTGCCAGCATCCTATCAGGGCGAGATGGCTACACCTTC.